The table lists the clone carrying this TCR beta chain with many counts. Its antigen is undetermined. The data belong to a study of T cells in Graves' hyperthyroidism and ophthalmopathy. CDR1 is DFQATT, CDR2 SNEGSKA, per germline (reference sequence). The CDR3 length is 11 residues. Deletions cut 6 bases from V and 5 bases from J, with 10 bases between. Study outcomes and limitations: Also found in blood were most expanded thyroid clonotypes above 0.001.

Regions amplified from RNA transcripts were the TCR beta CDR3 regions. First-round RT-PCR of the TCR CDR3 relied on the HTBI primer set. TCRdb used MiXCR to reprocess the multiplex PCR reads, holding one entry per CDR3 protein. The sample contains about 560,000 distinct CDR3 sequences, roughly a sixth of which appear only once. The chain couples TRBV20-1 to TRBJ1-2; tentatively, D is TRBD1 (5 bases). The TCR sequence derives from a young woman with Graves' hyperthyroidism. The sequencing input was blood. The CDR3 DNA sequence: TGCAGTGCCGGGGGGAAGTATGGCTACACCTTC. It is translated as CSAGGKYGYTF.